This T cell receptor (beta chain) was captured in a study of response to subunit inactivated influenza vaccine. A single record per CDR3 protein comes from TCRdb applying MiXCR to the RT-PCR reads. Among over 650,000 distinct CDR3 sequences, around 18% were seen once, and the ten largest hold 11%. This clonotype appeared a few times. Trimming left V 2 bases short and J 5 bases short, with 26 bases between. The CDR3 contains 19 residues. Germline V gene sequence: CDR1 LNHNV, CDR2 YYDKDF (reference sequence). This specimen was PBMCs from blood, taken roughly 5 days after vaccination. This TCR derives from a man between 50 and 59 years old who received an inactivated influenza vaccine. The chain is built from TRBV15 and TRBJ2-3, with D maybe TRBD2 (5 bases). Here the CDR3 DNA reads TGTGCCACCAGCAGACTAAGACTGGGCCGGGGTGTCGCAGGAGATACGCAGTATTTT. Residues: CATSRLRLGRGVAGDTQYF. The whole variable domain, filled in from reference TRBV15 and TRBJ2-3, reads DAMVIQNPRYQVTQFGKPVTLSCSQTLNHNVMYWYQQKSSQAPKLLFHYYDKDFNNEADTPDNFQSRRPNTSFCFLDIRSPGLGDTAMYLCATSRLRLGRGVAGDTQYFGPGTRLTVL.